The entry below describes one T cell receptor (beta chain). Per the germline V gene, CDR1 is SQVTM and CDR2 is ANQGSEA. Unmatched junction bases numbered 6, after V lost 7 bases and J lost 1 base. This CDR3 spans 13 amino acids. This record comes from a study of long-term antiretroviral therapy in people with HIV. It was version v3.0 of the immunoSEQ assay that was run at survey level. Only in-frame clones appear in the TCRdb table, and some are missing; sequencing was by immunoSEQ multiplex PCR. The data contain 30,000 to 50,000 clones, around 85% of them singletons. The sequence was collected from a woman between 45 and 60 years old with HIV. The sequencing here drew on unsorted PBMCs, taken 1.2 years after starting antiretroviral therapy. This chain joins TRBV29-1 and TRBJ1-1; 7 nucleotides agree with TRBD1. CDR3 DNA sequence: TGCAGCGCCGATACAGGGGCGAACACTGAAGCTTTCTTT. Amino acids: CSADTGANTEAFF.